The clone carrying this TCR beta chain appeared once. Profiling relied on immunoSEQ multiplex PCR, and the TCRdb table lists in-frame clones only, not all of them. The sample comprises about 100,000 clones, 85% to 90% of which are singletons, and about 4% rests with the top ten. This sample stems from a study of blood T cell repertoires in COVID-19. Study background: The study drew acute and convalescent COVID-19 samples from the United States, Italy and Spain.

Germline CDR1 is ENHRY and CDR2 is SYGVKD. V lost 5 bases to trimming and J lost 4 bases; unmatched junction nucleotides: 11. The CDR3 has 16 residues. The chain carries TRBV10-3 and TRBJ1-2; TRBD1 matches 9 bases. The sample was peripheral blood. This clonotype was sampled from a man between 60 and 75 years old with acute or convalescent COVID-19. CDR3 amino acids: CAISWRPGQGSYGYTF. CDR3 bases: TGTGCCATCAGTTGGAGACCGGGACAGGGAAGCTATGGCTACACCTTC.